This T cell receptor beta chain was identified in a study of T cells in tumors after PD-1 blockade. As for the study in general: Each patient got pembrolizumab 200 mg every 3 weeks or cemiplimab 350 mg every 2 weeks. Peripheral blood samples averaged 36,536 unique clonotypes and over 95,000 templates.

Findings and limits, study-wide: Some novel exhausted tumor clones appeared in pre-treatment blood, suggesting peripheral recruitment.

Deletions cut 1 base from V and 2 bases from J, with 3 bases between. Germline V gives CDR1 SGHRS, CDR2 YFSETQ. The CDR3 is made up of 12 amino acids. The table came from immunoSEQ multiplex PCR; TCRdb's copy has only in-frame clones and leaves some out. The data show some 24,000 clones, with about 84% seen just once and approximately 12% held by the top ten. Turning to this clone: The antigen is unknown.

V usage is TRBV5-1 and J usage is TRBJ2-5; no definite D call. This sample comprised PBMCs, obtained after anti-PD-1 treatment. This sequence was found in a human donor with basal cell carcinoma. CDR3 bases: TGCGCCAGCAGCTTGTCTCAAGAGACCCAGTACTTC. This sequence encodes CASSLSQETQYF. Supplemented by reference TRBV5-1 and TRBJ2-5, the full variable domain reads KAGVTQTPRYLIKTRGQQVTLSCSPISGHRSVSWYQQTPGQGLQFLFEYFSETQRNKGNFPGRFSGRQFSNSRSEMNVSTLELGDSALYLCASSLSQETQYFGPGTRLLVL.